Here is one TCR beta chain with its context. The assay was immunoSEQ multiplex PCR, and TCRdb's table has in-frame clones only and misses some. The sample lists about 95,000 clones; roughly 84% were seen once. Time point indicated: pretreatment peripheral blood. The record originates from a study of PD-L1 blockade in urothelial cancer. Study-level information: Blood analyses occurred 3 weeks (second dose) and 6 weeks post treatment start. Typically, measured as a median, blood samples had roughly 140,000 T cells.

Germline lookup yields CDR1 SGHNT and CDR2 YENEEA. CDR3 length: 16 amino acids. Unmatched junction bases numbered 4, after V lost 3 bases and J lost 2 bases. This clonotype was sampled from a man in his 60s with urothelial cancer. The chain couples TRBV11-3 to TRBJ2-3, with 11 bases lining up with TRBD2. The sequences come from PBMCs, collected around atezolizumab (anti-PD-L1) treatment. The DNA for the CDR3 is TGTGCCAGCAGCTTCCCTAGCGGGGGGCCCACAGATACGCAGTATTTT. This gives the protein CASSFPSGGPTDTQYF. The complete variable domain, with remaining parts taken from reference TRBV11-3 and TRBJ2-3, reads EAGVVQSPRYKIIEKKQPVAFWCNPISGHNTLYWYLQNLGQGPELLIRYENEEAVDDSQLPKDRFSAERLKGVDSTLKIQPAELGDSAVYLCASSFPSGGPTDTQYFGPGTRLTVL.